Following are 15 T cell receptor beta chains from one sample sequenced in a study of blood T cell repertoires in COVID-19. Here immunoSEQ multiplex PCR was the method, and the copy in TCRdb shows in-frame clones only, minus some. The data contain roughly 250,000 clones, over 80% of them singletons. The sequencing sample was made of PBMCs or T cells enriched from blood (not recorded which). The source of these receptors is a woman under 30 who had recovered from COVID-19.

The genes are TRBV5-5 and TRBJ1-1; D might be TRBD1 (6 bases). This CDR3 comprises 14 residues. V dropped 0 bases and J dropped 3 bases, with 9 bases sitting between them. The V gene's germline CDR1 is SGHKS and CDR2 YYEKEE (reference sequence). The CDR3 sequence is CASSLEHRDTEAFF. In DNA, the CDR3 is TGTGCCAGCAGCTTGGAACACAGGGACACTGAAGCTTTCTTT.

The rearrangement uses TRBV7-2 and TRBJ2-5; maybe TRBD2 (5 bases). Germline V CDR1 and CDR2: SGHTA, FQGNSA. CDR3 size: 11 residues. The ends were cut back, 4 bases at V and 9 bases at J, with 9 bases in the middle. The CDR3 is CASSSLRAQYF. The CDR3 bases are TGTGCCAGCAGCTCCTTGAGGGCCCAGTACTTC.

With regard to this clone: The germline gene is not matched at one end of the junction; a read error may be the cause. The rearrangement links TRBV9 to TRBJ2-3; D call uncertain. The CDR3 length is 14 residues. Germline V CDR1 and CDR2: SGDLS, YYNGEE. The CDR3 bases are TGTGCCAGCAGCGTAGAGATGAGCAAAGATACGCAGTATTTT. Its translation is CASSVEMSKDTQYF.

As DNA, the CDR3 is TGTGCCAGTAGAATGGGCCACTATGGCTACACCTTC. As protein: CASRMGHYGYTF. The V call is TRBV19, the J call TRBJ1-2; D not certain. Germline lookup yields CDR1 LNHDA and CDR2 SQIVND (reference sequence). The CDR3 runs to 12 residues. V shed 6 bases and J shed 3 bases, with 8 bases lying between them.

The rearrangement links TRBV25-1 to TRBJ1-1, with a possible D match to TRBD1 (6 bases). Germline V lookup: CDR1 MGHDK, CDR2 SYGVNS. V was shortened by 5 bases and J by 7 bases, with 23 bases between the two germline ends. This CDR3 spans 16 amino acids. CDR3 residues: CASSKSYLTGSNEAFF. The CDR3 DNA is TGTGCCAGCAGTAAATCCTACTTGACAGGTAGTAATGAAGCTTTCTTT.

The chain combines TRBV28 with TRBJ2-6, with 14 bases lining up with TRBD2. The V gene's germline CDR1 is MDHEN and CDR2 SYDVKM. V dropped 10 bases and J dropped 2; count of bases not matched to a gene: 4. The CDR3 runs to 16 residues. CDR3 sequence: CATSGLAGAGANVLTF. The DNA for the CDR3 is TGTGCCACCTCGGGACTAGCGGGGGCTGGGGCCAACGTCCTGACTTTC.

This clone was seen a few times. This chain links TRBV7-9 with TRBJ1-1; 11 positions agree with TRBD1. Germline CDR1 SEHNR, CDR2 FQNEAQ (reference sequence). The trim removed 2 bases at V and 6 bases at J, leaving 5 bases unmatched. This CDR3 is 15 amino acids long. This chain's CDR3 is CASSLPGGQGAEAFF. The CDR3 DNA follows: TGTGCCAGCAGCTTACCAGGGGGACAGGGGGCTGAAGCTTTCTTT.

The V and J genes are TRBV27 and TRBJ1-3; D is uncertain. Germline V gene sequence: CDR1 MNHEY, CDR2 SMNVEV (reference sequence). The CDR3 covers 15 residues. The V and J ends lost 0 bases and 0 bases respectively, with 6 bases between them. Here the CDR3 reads CASSLSNGSGNTIYF. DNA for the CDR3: TGTGCCAGCAGTTTATCGAACGGCTCTGGAAACACCATATATTTT.

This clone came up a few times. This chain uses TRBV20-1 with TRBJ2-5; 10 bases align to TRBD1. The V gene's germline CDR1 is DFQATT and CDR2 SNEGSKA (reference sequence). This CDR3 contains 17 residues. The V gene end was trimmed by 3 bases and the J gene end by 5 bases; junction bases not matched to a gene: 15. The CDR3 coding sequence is TGCAGTGCTAGTCCCGGGACAGGGGTCCTGAGGGGGGAGACCCAGTACTTC. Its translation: CSASPGTGVLRGETQYF.

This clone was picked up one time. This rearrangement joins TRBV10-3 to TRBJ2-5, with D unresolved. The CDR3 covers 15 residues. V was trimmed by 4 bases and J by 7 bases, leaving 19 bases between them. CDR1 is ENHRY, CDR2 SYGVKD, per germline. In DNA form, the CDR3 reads TGTGCCATCAGTGGCCCGACTGAAAACGGTGGGACCCAGTACTTC. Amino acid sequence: CAISGPTENGGTQYF.

CDR3 region: CASSTRYTSGGRSETQYF. As DNA, the CDR3 is TGTGCCAGCAGCACCCGTTATACTAGCGGGGGGCGAAGTGAGACCCAGTACTTC. The rearrangement uses TRBV5-4 and TRBJ2-5; TRBD2 matches 12 bases. CDR3 length: 18 residues. Germline CDR1 SGHNT, CDR2 YYREEE (reference sequence). The J segment lost 5 bases and the V segment lost 4 bases, leaving 15 bases of the junction unmatched.

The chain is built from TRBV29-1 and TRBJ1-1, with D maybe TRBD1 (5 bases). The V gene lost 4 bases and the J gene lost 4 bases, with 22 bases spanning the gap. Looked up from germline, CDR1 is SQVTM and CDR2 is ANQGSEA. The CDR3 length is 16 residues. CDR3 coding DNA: TGCAGCGTTGTAGGGGTACGACAGCCATTAGGCACTGAAGCTTTCTTT. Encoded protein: CSVVGVRQPLGTEAFF. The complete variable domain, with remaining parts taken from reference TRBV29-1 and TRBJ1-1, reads SAVISQKPSRDICQRGTSLTIQCQVDSQVTMMFWYRQQPGQSLTLIATANQGSEATYESGFVIDKFPISRPNLTFSTLTVSNMSPEDSSIYLCSVVGVRQPLGTEAFFGQGTRLTVV.

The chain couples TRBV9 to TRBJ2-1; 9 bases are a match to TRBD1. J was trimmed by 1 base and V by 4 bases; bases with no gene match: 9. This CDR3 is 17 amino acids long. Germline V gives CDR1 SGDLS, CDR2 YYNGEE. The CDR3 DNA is TGTGCCAGCAGCCCTTCGGGCGGGACAGGGTCCTACAATGAGCAGTTCTTC. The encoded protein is CASSPSGGTGSYNEQFF.

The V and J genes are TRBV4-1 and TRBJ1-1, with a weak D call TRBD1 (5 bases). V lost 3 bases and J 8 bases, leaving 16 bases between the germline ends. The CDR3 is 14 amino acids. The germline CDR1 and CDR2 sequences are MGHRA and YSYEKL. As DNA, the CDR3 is TGCGCCAGCAGCCAGCGGTGGGGCAGCCAGGAAGCTTTCTTT. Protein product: CASSQRWGSQEAFF.

CDR3 nucleotides: TGTGCCAGTAGTTTTCAGACTGAAGCTTTCTTT. Amino acids: CASSFQTEAFF. This chain links TRBV19 with TRBJ1-1; no clear D gene. V was clipped by 5 bases and J by 5 bases, with 6 bases between them. CDR1 is LNHDA, CDR2 SQIVND, per germline (reference sequence). CDR3 size: 11 residues.